This T cell receptor beta chain stems from a study of T-cell reconstitution after alpha-beta-depleted transplantation in children. Ten or more counts support this clonotype. Preparation of the TCRbeta library was carried out with unique molecular identifiers. A single record per CDR3 protein comes from TCRdb applying MiXCR to the PCR reads. The sample includes around 600,000 distinct CDR3 sequences, approximately 16% of them seen just once. In germline, CDR1 is SEHNR, CDR2 FQNEAQ (reference sequence). CDR3 length: 12 amino acids. V lost 1 base and J lost 7, with 8 bases in between. This rearrangement joins TRBV7-9 to TRBJ2-7; D ambiguous. The material sequenced was PBMCs from the stem cell graft donor, taken from the stem cell graft. The clonotype originates from a human donor who donated a stem cell graft to a child with acute myeloid leukemia. In DNA, the CDR3 is TGTGCCAGCAGCTTAGTGTCGAGGGAGCAGTACGTC. Its protein product is CASSLVSREQYV.